This record concerns one TCR beta chain sequence. These data come from a study of blood T cell repertoires in COVID-19. Clones were sequenced by immunoSEQ multiplex PCR, and TCRdb holds only the in-frame ones, with some missing. The sample shows approximately 180,000 clones, over 80% of them seen only once. The CDR3 runs 18 residues. Germline V CDR1 and CDR2: SGHVS, FNYEAQ. V shed 5 bases, J shed 7 bases, and the junction held 20 bases outside the gene matches. Source material: peripheral blood. This chain links TRBV7-6 with TRBJ1-2; 9 bases line up with TRBD1. This receptor was obtained from a woman in her forties with COVID-19, enrolled during active disease. The CDR3 DNA reads as TGTGCCAGCAGCCAAGGCTCGGGACAGGGCCTGTGGTTGGTTGGCTACACCTTC. It yields the protein CASSQGSGQGLWLVGYTF.